The T cell receptor beta chain described here comes from a study of neoadjuvant anti-PD-1 for oral cavity cancer. The CDR3 sequence is 11 residues long. Looked up from germline, CDR1 is SGHRS and CDR2 is YFSETQ. V was shortened by 2 bases and J by 5 bases, with 5 bases between the two germline ends. This sample's time point: after neoadjuvant nivolumab, at surgical resection. Measured with immunoSEQ multiplex PCR; TCRdb has only the in-frame clones, and not every one. The table records 72,000 or so clones, about 86% of them present only once. Sequences were derived from PBMCs, sampled after nivolumab (anti-PD-1) treatment. This rearrangement joins TRBV5-1 to TRBJ2-7; no reliable D call. This TCR came from a person aged 40 to 85 with oral cavity squamous cell carcinoma. This CDR3 is CASSFADEQYF. In nucleotides, the CDR3 is TGCGCCAGCAGCTTTGCAGACGAGCAGTACTTC.